This T cell receptor (beta chain) was sequenced in a study of cytomegalovirus exposure and HLA in healthy donors. A multiplex PCR was run with 60 Vbeta primers and 13 Jbeta primers. Some clones are missing from TCRdb's copy, which holds only in-frame ones; the method was immunoSEQ multiplex PCR. This sample's table has fewer than 150,000 clones. This CDR3 is 14 amino acids long. Germline V CDR1 and CDR2: SGDLS, YYNGEE. V lost 0 bases to trimming and J lost 6 bases; unmatched junction nucleotides: 4. General study points: In a later analysis, TCR beta V- and J-gene trimming showed a link to a missense DCLRE1C variant.

To note about this clone: Its antigen remains unidentified.

The receptor was isolated from a woman aged 55-69 years in good health and CMV-seronegative. J is TRBJ2-7 and V is TRBV9, with 9 bases matching TRBD2. Source material: PBMCs. This chain's CDR3 is CASSVVASGAEQYF. The CDR3 region has the DNA TGTGCCAGCAGCGTAGTGGCTAGCGGGGCCGAGCAGTACTTC.